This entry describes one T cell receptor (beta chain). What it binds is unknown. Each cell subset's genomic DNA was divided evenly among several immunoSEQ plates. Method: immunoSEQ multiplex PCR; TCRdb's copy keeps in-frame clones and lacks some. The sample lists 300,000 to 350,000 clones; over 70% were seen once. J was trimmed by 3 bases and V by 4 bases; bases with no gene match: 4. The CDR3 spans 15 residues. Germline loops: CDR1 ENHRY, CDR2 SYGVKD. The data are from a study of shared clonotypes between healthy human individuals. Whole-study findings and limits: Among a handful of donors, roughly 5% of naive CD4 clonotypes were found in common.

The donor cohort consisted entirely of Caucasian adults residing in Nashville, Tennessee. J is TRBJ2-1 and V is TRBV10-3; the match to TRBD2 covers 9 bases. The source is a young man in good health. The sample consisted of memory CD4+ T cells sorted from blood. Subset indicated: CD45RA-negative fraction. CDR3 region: CAISAGTSIYNEQFF. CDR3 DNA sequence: TGTGCCATCAGTGCCGGGACTAGCATCTACAATGAGCAGTTCTTC.